The clone carrying this T cell receptor beta chain appeared a single time. The antigen remains unidentified. TCRbeta library construction was performed incorporating unique molecular identifiers. One entry per CDR3 protein, called by TCRdb with MiXCR from the PCR reads. The table has more than 200,000 distinct CDR3 sequences, 17% seen once. The V and J ends lost 1 base and 12 bases respectively, with 10 bases between them. This CDR3 is 12 amino acids long. The data were obtained in a study of T-cell reconstitution after alpha-beta-depleted transplantation in children. The study's findings and limits: T-cell counts and diversity at one year following transplant were attributed mainly to newly produced T cells.

The TCR sequence derives from a male patient aged 2-9 years who had a stem cell transplant for acute lymphoblastic leukemia, so the T cells may come from the graft donor. Source: PBMCs, mostly from graft donor cells, taken 360 days after TCRalphabeta/CD19-depleted stem cell transplant. The chain carries TRBV12-3 or TRBV12-4 and TRBJ2-1; D is unresolved. The CDR3 spells CASSLGALGQFF. The CDR3 DNA follows: TGTGCCAGCAGTTTAGGGGCGCTAGGGCAGTTCTTC.